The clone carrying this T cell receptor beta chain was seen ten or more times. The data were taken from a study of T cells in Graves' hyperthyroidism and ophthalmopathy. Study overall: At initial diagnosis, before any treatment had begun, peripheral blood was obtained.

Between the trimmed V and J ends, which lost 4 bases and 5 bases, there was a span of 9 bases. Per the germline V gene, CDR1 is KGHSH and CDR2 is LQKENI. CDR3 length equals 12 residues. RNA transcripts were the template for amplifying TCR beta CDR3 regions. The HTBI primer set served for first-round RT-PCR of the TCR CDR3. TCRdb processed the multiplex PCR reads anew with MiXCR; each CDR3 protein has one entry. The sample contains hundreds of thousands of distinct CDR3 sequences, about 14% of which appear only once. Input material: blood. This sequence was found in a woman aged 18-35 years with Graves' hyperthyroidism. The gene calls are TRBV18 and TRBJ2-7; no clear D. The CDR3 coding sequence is TGTGCCAGCTCACGAGTCTCGGACGAGCAGTACTTC. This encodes CASSRVSDEQYF.